This T cell receptor (beta chain) was sequenced for a study of blood T cell repertoires in COVID-19. Study details: In each case, the material was cDNA or gDNA derived from T cells, B-cell-depleted T cells, or PBMCs.

Measured with immunoSEQ multiplex PCR; TCRdb has only the in-frame clones, and not every one. This sample has fewer than 25,000 clones, with roughly 87% found just once. This CDR3 contains 12 residues. Trimming cost V 5 bases and J 4 bases; bases outside gene matches: 1. This receptor was obtained from a man in his 70s with acute or convalescent COVID-19. Input material: peripheral blood. The chain employs TRBV12-3 or TRBV12-4 and TRBJ2-5; 7 bases are a match to TRBD2. The CDR3 is CASSPGGETQYF. DNA of the CDR3: TGTGCCAGCAGTCCGGGGGGAGAGACCCAGTACTTC.